This T cell receptor (beta chain) was recorded in a study of T-cell memory formation after mild COVID-19. One entry per CDR3 protein results from TCRdb running MiXCR on the 5' RACE reads. Seen here are about half a million distinct CDR3 sequences, roughly 18% observed once, and the top ten hold 12%. This CDR3 is built from 13 residues. Trimming took off 6 bases at V and 5 bases at J, with 13 bases between the two ends. This clonotype was counted only a few times. No antigen is known for it. Study observations and caveats: Mainly in CM and EM were contracting CD4+ clones; CD8+ were in EMRA. Among clones contracting day 15 to 85, CD4/CD8 was balanced, whereas later expanders leaned CD4+. A subset of responding clones appeared in pre-infection memory, suggesting cross-reactive memory joined.

Sequenced: PBMCs or a T cell subset sorted from them (not recorded which). The clonotype originates from an adult woman who had mild COVID-19 (a few samples of this study predate the infection). Cell type and time point are not known. The chain couples TRBV12-3 or TRBV12-4 to TRBJ2-5, with D perhaps TRBD1 or TRBD2 (5 bases each). The CDR3, as DNA: TGTGCCAGCAGAGGGCACGGGGCGGAGACCCAGTACTTC. The encoded protein is CASRGHGAETQYF.